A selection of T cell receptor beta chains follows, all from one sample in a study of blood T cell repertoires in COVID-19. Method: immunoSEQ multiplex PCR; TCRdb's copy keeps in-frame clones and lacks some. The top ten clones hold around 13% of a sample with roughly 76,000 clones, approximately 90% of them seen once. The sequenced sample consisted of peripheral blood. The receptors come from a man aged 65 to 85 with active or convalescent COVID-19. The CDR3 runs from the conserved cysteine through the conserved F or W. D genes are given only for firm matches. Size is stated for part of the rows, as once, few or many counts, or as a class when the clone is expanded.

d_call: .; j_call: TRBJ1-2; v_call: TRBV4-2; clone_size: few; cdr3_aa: CASSQGGGYGYTF; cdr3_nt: TGTGCCAGCAGCCAAGGCGGGGGCTATGGCTACACCTTC
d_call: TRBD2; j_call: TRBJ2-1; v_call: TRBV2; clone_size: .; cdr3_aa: CASSPSGSSYNEQFF; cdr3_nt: TGTGCCAGCAGTCCTAGCGGGAGCTCCTACAATGAGCAGTTCTTC
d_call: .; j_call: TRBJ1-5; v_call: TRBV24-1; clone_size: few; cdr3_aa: CATSDSANLNYQPQHF; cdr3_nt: TGTGCCACCAGTGATTCTGCCAATTTAAACTATCAGCCCCAGCATTTT
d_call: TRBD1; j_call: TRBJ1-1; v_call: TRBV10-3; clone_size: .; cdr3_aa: CAISESTGLNTEAFF; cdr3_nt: TGTGCCATCAGTGAGTCGACAGGGCTGAACACTGAAGCTTTCTTT
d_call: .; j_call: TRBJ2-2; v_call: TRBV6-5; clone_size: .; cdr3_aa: CASRPYPGDTGELFF; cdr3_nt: TGTGCCAGCAGACCCTATCCAGGGGACACCGGGGAGCTGTTTTTT
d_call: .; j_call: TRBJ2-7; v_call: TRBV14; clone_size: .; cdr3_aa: CASSQGGTIDEQYF; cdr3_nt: TGTGCCAGCAGCCAAGGAGGTACAATTGACGAGCAGTACTTC
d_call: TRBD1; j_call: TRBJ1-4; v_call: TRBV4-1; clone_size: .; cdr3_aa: CASSQGQGNEKLFF; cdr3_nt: TGCGCCAGCAGCCAGGGACAGGGTAATGAAAAACTGTTTTTT
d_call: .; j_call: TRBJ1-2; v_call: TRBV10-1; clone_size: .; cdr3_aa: CASRNRVWDPYGYTF; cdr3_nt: TGCGCCAGCAGAAACAGGGTGTGGGACCCCTATGGCTACACCTTC
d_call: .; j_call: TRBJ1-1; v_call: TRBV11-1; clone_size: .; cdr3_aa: CASRSGSSNTEAFF; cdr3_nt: TGTGCCAGCAGGTCCGGGAGCAGTAACACTGAAGCTTTCTTT
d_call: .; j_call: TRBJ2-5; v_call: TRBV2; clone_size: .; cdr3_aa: CASSDIQIQETQYF; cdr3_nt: TGTGCCAGCAGTGATATACAGATACAAGAGACCCAGTACTTC
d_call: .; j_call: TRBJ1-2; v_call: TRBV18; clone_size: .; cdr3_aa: CASSPPSGDYGYTF; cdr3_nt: TGTGCCAGCTCACCACCCAGCGGAGACTATGGCTACACCTTC
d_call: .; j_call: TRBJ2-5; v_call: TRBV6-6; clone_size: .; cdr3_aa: CASRLPDTRETQYF; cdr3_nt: TGTGCCAGCAGACTCCCTGACACGCGAGAGACCCAGTACTTC
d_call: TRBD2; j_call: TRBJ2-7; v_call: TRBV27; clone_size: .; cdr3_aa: CASSLLGTSGPSYEQYF; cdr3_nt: TGTGCCAGCAGTTTATTGGGTACTAGCGGGCCCTCCTACGAGCAGTACTTC
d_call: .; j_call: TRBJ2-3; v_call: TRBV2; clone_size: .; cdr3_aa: CASHGLLQADTQYF; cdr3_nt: TGTGCCAGCCATGGGCTACTTCAGGCAGATACGCAGTATTTT
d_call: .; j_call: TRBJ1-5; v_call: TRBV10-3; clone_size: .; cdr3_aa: CAVRSGNQPQHF; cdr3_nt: TGTGCCGTTCGATCGGGGAATCAGCCCCAGCATTTT
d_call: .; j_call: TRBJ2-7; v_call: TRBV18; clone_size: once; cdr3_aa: CASSPPTQDAKQYF; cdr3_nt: TGTGCCAGCTCACCACCAACACAGGACGCGAAGCAGTACTTC
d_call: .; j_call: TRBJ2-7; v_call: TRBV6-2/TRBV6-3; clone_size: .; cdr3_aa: CASSRDRDYEQYF; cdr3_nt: TGTGCCAGCAGTCGAGACCGGGACTACGAGCAGTACTTC
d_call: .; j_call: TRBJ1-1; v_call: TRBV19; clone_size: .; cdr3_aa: CASSRTPNTEAFF; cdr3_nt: TGTGCCAGTAGTAGGACTCCGAACACTGAAGCTTTCTTT
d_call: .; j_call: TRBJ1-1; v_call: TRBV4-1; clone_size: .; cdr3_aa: CASSQFYRQNTEAFF; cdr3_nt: TGCGCCAGCAGCCAGTTCTACAGGCAGAACACTGAAGCTTTCTTT
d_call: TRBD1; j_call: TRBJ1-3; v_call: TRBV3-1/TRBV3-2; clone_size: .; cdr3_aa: CASSQAALTGEGNTIYF; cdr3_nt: TGTGCCAGCAGCCAAGCCGCCCTGACAGGGGAGGGAAACACCATATATTTT
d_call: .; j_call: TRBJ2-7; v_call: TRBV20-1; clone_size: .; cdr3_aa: CSAKDSYEQYF; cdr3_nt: TGCAGTGCTAAGGACAGCTACGAGCAGTACTTC
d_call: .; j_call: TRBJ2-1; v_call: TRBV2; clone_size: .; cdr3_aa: CASSAQGTEQFF; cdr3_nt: TGTGCCAGCAGTGCACAGGGTACTGAGCAGTTCTTC
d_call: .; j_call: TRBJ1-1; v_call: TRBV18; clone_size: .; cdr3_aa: CASSPNQGLGAFF; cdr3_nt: TGTGCCAGCTCACCTAACCAAGGACTCGGAGCTTTCTTT
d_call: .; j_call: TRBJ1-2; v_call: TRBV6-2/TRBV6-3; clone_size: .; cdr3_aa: CASGPGLVYGYTF; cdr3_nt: TGTGCCAGCGGCCCGGGACTAGTCTATGGCTACACCTTC
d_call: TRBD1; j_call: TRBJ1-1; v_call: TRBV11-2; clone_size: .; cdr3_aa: CASSLDPGRGPPEAFF; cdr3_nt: TGTGCCAGCAGCTTAGATCCCGGTAGGGGGCCCCCTGAAGCTTTCTTT
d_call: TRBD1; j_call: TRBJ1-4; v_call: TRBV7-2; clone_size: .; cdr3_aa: CASSPDRGGEKLFF; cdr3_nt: TGTGCCAGCAGCCCGGACAGGGGTGGTGAAAAACTGTTTTTT
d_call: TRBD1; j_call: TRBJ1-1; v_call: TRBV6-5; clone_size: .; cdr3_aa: CASSLHRGAGTEAFF; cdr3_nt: TGTGCCAGCAGTTTACACAGGGGCGCAGGCACTGAAGCTTTCTTT
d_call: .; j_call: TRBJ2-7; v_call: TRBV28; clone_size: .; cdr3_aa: CASSFGQGEQYF; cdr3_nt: TGTGCCAGCAGTTTTGGTCAGGGTGAGCAGTACTTC
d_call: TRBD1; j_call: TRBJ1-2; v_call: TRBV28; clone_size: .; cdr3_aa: CASRPSTGDGYTF; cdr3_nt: TGTGCCAGCAGACCATCTACAGGGGACGGCTACACCTTC
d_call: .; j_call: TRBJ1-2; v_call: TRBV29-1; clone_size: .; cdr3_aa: CSVEQGPYGYTF; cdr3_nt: TGCAGCGTTGAGCAGGGGCCCTATGGCTACACCTTC
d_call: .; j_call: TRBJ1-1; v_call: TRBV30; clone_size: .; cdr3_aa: CAWSRQVNTEAFF; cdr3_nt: TGTGCCTGGAGTCGACAGGTGAACACTGAAGCTTTCTTT
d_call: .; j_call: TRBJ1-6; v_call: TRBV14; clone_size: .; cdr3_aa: CASSLTVFDNSPLHF; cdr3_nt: TGTGCCAGCAGCTTGACAGTGTTTGATAATTCACCCCTCCACTTT